Below are 16 T cell receptor beta chains sequenced from a single sample in a study of T cell responses to AZD1222 COVID-19 vaccine. Libraries were prepared by immunoSEQ multiplex PCR; TCRdb keeps only in-frame clonotypes and omits some of them. The table includes around 66,000 clones, 60% to 85% detected once. Sample: peripheral blood, taken on day 0 of MenACWY control vaccination. Receptors originate from an adult in good health.

The CDR3 DNA reads as TGTGCCAGCAGCTTGGAAATCGGGGGCACTGGAAACACCATATATTTT. Residues: CASSLEIGGTGNTIYF. The chain has TRBV5-5 and TRBJ1-3, with D possibly being TRBD1 (6 bases). V was cut by 0 bases and J by 2 bases, with 12 bases left in between. The V gene's germline CDR1 is SGHKS and CDR2 YYEKEE (reference sequence). The length of the CDR3 is 16 residues.

This chain connects TRBV9 to TRBJ1-2; D might be TRBD1 (5 bases). Between the trimmed V and J ends, which lost 3 bases and 4 bases, there was a span of 16 bases. The CDR3 has 15 amino acids. Looked up from germline, CDR1 is SGDLS and CDR2 is YYNGEE. The CDR3 protein is CASSEGPEGRYGYTF. CDR3 sequence (DNA): TGTGCCAGCAGCGAGGGACCCGAAGGACGCTATGGCTACACCTTC.

This sequence joins TRBV29-1 and TRBJ1-2, with D perhaps TRBD1 (6 bases). CDR1 and CDR2 from the germline V gene are SQVTM and ANQGSEA. Trimming cost V 3 bases and J 5 bases, with 16 bases left between them. This CDR3 contains 14 residues. The CDR3 DNA sequence: TGCAGCGTTGAGTTTGGGACAAACTCGTATGGCTACACCTTC. It specifies CSVEFGTNSYGYTF. Full variable domain (remainder filled in from reference TRBV29-1 and TRBJ1-2): SAVISQKPSRDICQRGTSLTIQCQVDSQVTMMFWYRQQPGQSLTLIATANQGSEATYESGFVIDKFPISRPNLTFSTLTVSNMSPEDSSIYLCSVEFGTNSYGYTFGSGTRLTVV.

V is TRBV2 and J is TRBJ1-5; unclear D gene. This CDR3 has 13 amino acids. The germline CDR1 and CDR2 sequences are SNHLY and FYNNEI. With 3 bases removed from V and 5 bases from J, the gap between germline ends came to 8 bases. CDR3 residues: CASSEGPDQPQHF. DNA for the CDR3: TGTGCCAGCAGTGAGGGCCCAGATCAGCCCCAGCATTTT.

This rearrangement joins TRBV7-2 to TRBJ2-7, with unresolved D. This CDR3 has 11 amino acids. CDR1 is SGHTA, CDR2 FQGNSA, per germline. V was cut by 5 bases and J by 3 bases, with 5 bases left in between. CDR3 sequence: CASSDHYEQYF. The CDR3 DNA reads TGTGCCAGCAGCGATCACTACGAGCAGTACTTC.

V usage is TRBV4-1 and J usage is TRBJ2-7; TRBD2 is a possible D gene (6 bases). This CDR3 is built from 15 residues. Looked up from germline, CDR1 is MGHRA and CDR2 is YSYEKL. Trimming cost V 3 bases and J 6 bases, with 18 bases left between them. CDR3 loop: CASSQREEAIFEQYF. CDR3 nucleotides: TGCGCCAGCAGCCAGAGGGAGGAGGCGATCTTCGAGCAGTACTTC.

The chain is built from TRBV28 and TRBJ2-3; weak D call: TRBD2 (5 bases). V was trimmed by 6 bases and J by 1 base, leaving 26 bases between them. The V gene's germline CDR1 is MDHEN and CDR2 SYDVKM. The CDR3 length is 19 residues. The chain's CDR3 is CASSAERPSSWGGTDTQYF. As DNA, the CDR3 is TGTGCCAGCAGCGCGGAACGGCCTAGCTCCTGGGGTGGCACAGATACGCAGTATTTT.

The J gene is TRBJ1-6, the V gene TRBV3-1 (or the pseudogene TRBV3-2); 7 bases match TRBD1. CDR1 and CDR2 (germline): LGHDT, YNNKEL (reference sequence). The CDR3 has 14 residues. Trimming took 4 bases from V and 9 from J; bases not matched to a gene: 6. CDR3 sequence: CASSPAGGGSPLHF. CDR3 sequence (DNA): TGTGCCAGCAGCCCGGCAGGGGGGGGTTCACCCCTCCACTTT.

CDR3 residues: CASSIDGTGELFF. In nucleotides, the CDR3 is TGTGCCAGTAGTATAGACGGCACCGGGGAGCTGTTTTTT. The chain combines TRBV19 with TRBJ2-2; D uncertain. Trimming took off 0 bases at V and 4 bases at J, with 3 bases between the two ends. The CDR3 loop spans 13 amino acids. Germline V lookup: CDR1 LNHDA, CDR2 SQIVND (reference sequence). Filled out from reference TRBV19 and TRBJ2-2, the complete variable domain reads DGGITQSPKYLFRKEGQNVTLSCEQNLNHDAMYWYRQDPGQGLRLIYYSQIVNDFQKGDIAEGYSVSREKKESFPLTVTSAQKNPTAFYLCASSIDGTGELFFGEGSRLTVL.

This clone has only one observation. The chain joins TRBV5-1 to TRBJ2-2; 7 bases agree with TRBD1. From germline, CDR1 is SGHRS and CDR2 YFSETQ. The junction had 3 bases not matched to a gene; V was cut back by 3 bases and J by 1 base. The CDR3 covers 15 residues. The DNA of the CDR3 is TGCGCCAGCAGCTACTGGGACAGGAACACCGGGGAGCTGTTTTTT. Amino acid sequence: CASSYWDRNTGELFF. Using reference TRBV5-1 and TRBJ2-2 for the parts outside the CDR3, the full variable domain is KAGVTQTPRYLIKTRGQQVTLSCSPISGHRSVSWYQQTPGQGLQFLFEYFSETQRNKGNFPGRFSGRQFSNSRSEMNVSTLELGDSALYLCASSYWDRNTGELFFGEGSRLTVL.

V usage is TRBV19 and J usage is TRBJ1-1; 8 nucleotides line up with TRBD1. Looked up from germline, CDR1 is LNHDA and CDR2 is SQIVND (reference sequence). V lost 5 bases and J lost 5; bases outside the gene matches: 10. The CDR3 spans 15 residues. Here the CDR3 reads CASSPDRVDATEAFF. The CDR3, as DNA: TGTGCCAGTAGTCCGGACAGGGTTGATGCTACTGAAGCTTTCTTT.

This rearrangement joins TRBV5-8 to TRBJ2-1; TRBD2 agrees at 14 bases. The J segment lost 4 bases and the V segment lost 3 bases, leaving 12 bases of the junction unmatched. This CDR3 has 19 residues. Germline V gene lookup returns CDR1 SGHTS and CDR2 YDEGEE. The CDR3 nucleotides read TGTGCCAGCAGCTCCCTGGGACTAGCGGGAGTGACGGGTTACAATGAGCAGTTCTTC. Translating it yields CASSSLGLAGVTGYNEQFF.

In this sample, this clone turned up once. The genes are TRBV3-1 (or the pseudogene TRBV3-2) and TRBJ1-5; tentatively, D is TRBD1 (6 bases). This CDR3 is 14 amino acids long. Germline values: CDR1 LGHDT, CDR2 YNNKEL (reference sequence). Trimming took off 1 base at V and 9 bases at J, with 13 bases between the two ends. CDR3 sequence (DNA): TGTGCCAGCAGCCAAGGAGGGGGACGTGCGCCCCAGCATTTT. It translates to CASSQGGGRAPQHF.

This clone was seen a single time. The V gene is TRBV7-9, the J gene TRBJ2-4; tentative D call: TRBD2 (6 bases). The germline CDR1 and CDR2 sequences are SEHNR and FQNEAQ (reference sequence). The CDR3 has 13 amino acids. V shed 1 base and J shed 13 bases, with 14 bases lying between them. The CDR3 DNA reads as TGTGCCAGCAGCTTAGGTGGGACTCCCATCCAGTACTTC. Translating gives CASSLGGTPIQYF.

The chain uses TRBV3-1 (or the pseudogene TRBV3-2) and TRBJ2-5, with 7 bases aligning to TRBD1. CDR1 and CDR2 (germline): LGHDT, YNNKEL (reference sequence). This CDR3 has 15 residues. J gave up 2 bases and V 3 bases, and 6 bases lay outside the gene matches. This chain's CDR3 is CASSHTGTAQETQYF. CDR3 bases: TGTGCCAGCAGCCATACCGGGACAGCACAAGAGACCCAGTACTTC.

This CDR3 is CASSTLAGGAYEQYF. For the CDR3, the DNA is TGTGCCAGTAGTACCCTAGCGGGGGGTGCCTACGAGCAGTACTTC. The gene calls are TRBV19 and TRBJ2-7; 11 positions match TRBD2. The CDR3 is 15 amino acids. J was trimmed by 2 bases and V by 4 bases; bases with no gene match: 4. Germline CDR1 LNHDA, CDR2 SQIVND (reference sequence).